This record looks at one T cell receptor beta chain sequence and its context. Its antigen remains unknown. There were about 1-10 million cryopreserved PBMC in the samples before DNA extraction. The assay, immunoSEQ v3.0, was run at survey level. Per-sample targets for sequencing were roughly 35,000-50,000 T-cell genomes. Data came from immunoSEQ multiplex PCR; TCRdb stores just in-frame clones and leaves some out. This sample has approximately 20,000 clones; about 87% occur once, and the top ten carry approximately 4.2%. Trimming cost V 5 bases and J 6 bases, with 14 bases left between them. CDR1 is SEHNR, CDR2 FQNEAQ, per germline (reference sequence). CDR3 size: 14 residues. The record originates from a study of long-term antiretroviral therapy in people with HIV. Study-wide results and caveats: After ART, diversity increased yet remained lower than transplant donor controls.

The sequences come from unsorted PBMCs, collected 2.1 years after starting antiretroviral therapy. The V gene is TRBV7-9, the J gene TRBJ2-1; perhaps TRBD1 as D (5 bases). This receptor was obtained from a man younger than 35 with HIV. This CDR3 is CASSVDSLANEQFF. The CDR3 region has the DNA TGTGCCAGCAGCGTAGACAGTTTGGCCAATGAGCAGTTCTTC.